This is a list of T cell receptor beta chains from one sample in a study of blood T cell repertoires in COVID-19. Produced via immunoSEQ multiplex PCR; TCRdb's table is partial and in-frame only. The sample has a few hundred thousand clones, 70% to 90% seen once. The source material was PBMCs or T cells enriched from blood (not recorded which). The origin of the receptors is a man aged 25-45 years who had recovered from COVID-19. Both conserved end residues are part of each CDR3. Fields, in order: J gene, D gene, clone size, V gene, CDR3 protein, CDR3 DNA. The D gene is left open where the match is weak. Clone size, where shown, is once, few, many, or a class for clones that have expanded.

TRBJ1-4,NA,NA,TRBV6-5,CASSYSRQGREKLFF,TGTGCCAGCAGTTACTCGCGGCAGGGTCGGGAAAAACTGTTTTTT
TRBJ2-7,TRBD1,few,TRBV18,CASSPPQTGLSREQYF,TGTGCCAGCTCACCACCACAGACAGGGCTCTCGCGGGAGCAGTACTTC
TRBJ1-3,TRBD1,NA,TRBV18,CASSDRDPGNTIYF,TGTGCCAGCTCCGACAGGGATCCCGGAAACACCATATATTTT
TRBJ1-1,NA,few,TRBV11-2,CASSLGKTGSGAFF,TGTGCCAGCAGCTTAGGAAAGACAGGTTCCGGAGCTTTCTTT
TRBJ2-3,NA,few,TRBV5-4,CASSLRSRSTDTQYF,TGTGCCAGCAGCTTGCGGTCTCGGAGCACAGATACGCAGTATTTT
TRBJ1-5,TRBD1,NA,TRBV5-1,CASSTGQGNQPQHF,TGCGCCAGCAGCACCGGACAGGGGAATCAGCCCCAGCATTTT
TRBJ2-7,NA,once,TRBV24-1,CATRRRRGGEQYF,TGTGCCACCAGGAGGAGGAGGGGTGGAGAGCAGTACTTC
TRBJ1-3,NA,NA,TRBV11-2,CASSLVGQGRGSGNTIYF,TGTGCCAGCAGCTTAGTCGGCCAGGGGAGAGGGTCTGGAAACACCATATATTTT
TRBJ1-2,TRBD1,NA,TRBV5-1,CASSLEQGAGYTF,TGCGCCAGCAGCTTGGAGCAGGGGGCTGGCTACACCTTC
TRBJ2-1,TRBD2,NA,TRBV9,CASSVERGLAGINEQFF,TGTGCCAGCAGCGTAGAGAGGGGACTAGCGGGGATAAATGAGCAGTTCTTC
TRBJ2-3,TRBD1,NA,TRBV10-1,CASRKGTESTDTQYF,TGCGCCAGCAGGAAAGGGACAGAGAGCACAGATACGCAGTATTTT
TRBJ1-4,NA,NA,TRBV4-1,CASSPKFQGAGEKLFF,TGCGCCAGCAGCCCGAAGTTCCAAGGGGCAGGTGAAAAACTGTTTTTT
TRBJ2-7,TRBD2,NA,TRBV30,CAWSVWGTSGEQYF,TGTGCCTGGAGTGTATGGGGGACTAGCGGCGAGCAGTACTTC
TRBJ1-1,NA,NA,TRBV27,CASRRTAGPEAFF,TGTGCCAGCAGACGGACAGCGGGACCTGAAGCTTTCTTT
TRBJ2-3,NA,NA,TRBV7-3,CASSLGINSADTQYF,TGTGCCAGCAGCTTGGGGATAAATAGCGCAGATACGCAGTATTTT
TRBJ1-1,NA,NA,TRBV4-2,CASSQDFWTVLNTEAFF,TGTGCCAGCAGCCAAGATTTTTGGACTGTACTGAACACTGAAGCTTTCTTT
TRBJ2-2,TRBD2,NA,TRBV9,CASSVPSERGYNTGELFF,TGTGCCAGCAGCGTGCCTTCTGAGCGGGGGTACAACACCGGGGAGCTGTTTTTT
TRBJ1-2,TRBD1,NA,TRBV12-3/TRBV12-4,CASSNRGGYTF,TGTGCCAGCAGCAACAGGGGTGGCTACACCTTC
TRBJ2-7,TRBD1,NA,TRBV7-8,CASSTGVSEQYF,TGTGCCAGCTCGACAGGGGTGTCCGAGCAGTACTTC
TRBJ2-1,NA,NA,TRBV29-1,CSVRARGGSYNEQFF,TGCAGCGTTCGCGCTAGGGGTGGCTCCTACAATGAGCAGTTCTTC
TRBJ2-2,TRBD1,NA,TRBV19,CASSIVWGPGTGGPGELFF,TGTGCCAGTAGTATAGTATGGGGACCCGGGACAGGGGGCCCAGGGGAGCTGTTTTTT
TRBJ2-5,TRBD1,NA,TRBV5-1,CASSLRQGGEETQYF,TGCGCCAGCAGCCTCAGACAGGGGGGAGAAGAGACCCAGTACTTC
TRBJ1-1,NA,NA,TRBV15,CATSRDLGGGFTEAFF,TGTGCCACCAGCAGAGATCTGGGCGGGGGGTTCACTGAAGCTTTCTTT
TRBJ2-1,TRBD2,NA,TRBV6-1,CASSESAGGQGEQFF,TGTGCCAGCAGTGAATCAGCGGGGGGCCAGGGTGAGCAGTTCTTC
TRBJ2-5,NA,few,TRBV4-3,CASSQTQGWGETQYF,TGCGCCAGCAGCCAAACGCAGGGATGGGGAGAGACCCAGTACTTC
TRBJ2-3,NA,NA,TRBV2,CASSDSIAVSDTQYF,TGTGCCAGCAGTGACTCCATCGCAGTCTCAGATACGCAGTATTTT
TRBJ2-7,TRBD1,NA,TRBV19,CASSQGAGEQYF,TGTGCCAGTAGCCAGGGGGCAGGCGAGCAGTACTTC
TRBJ2-6,NA,NA,TRBV19,CASSILGGTGANVLTF,TGTGCCAGTAGTATATTAGGGGGAACTGGGGCCAACGTCCTGACTTTC
TRBJ1-5,NA,NA,TRBV9,CASSAQGSNQPQHF,TGTGCCAGCAGCGCACAGGGTAGCAATCAGCCCCAGCATTTT
TRBJ2-3,TRBD2,NA,TRBV7-8,CASSSVAGGRTDTQYF,TGTGCCAGCAGCTCAGTAGCGGGGGGGCGCACAGATACGCAGTATTTT
TRBJ1-3,NA,NA,TRBV12-3/TRBV12-4,CASKGGLGNTIYF,TGTGCCAGCAAAGGGGGTCTTGGAAACACCATATATTTT
TRBJ2-2,NA,NA,TRBV11-2,CASSLVSSGELFF,TGTGCCAGCAGCTTAGTTTCCTCTGGGGAGCTGTTTTTT
TRBJ2-7,TRBD1,NA,TRBV9,CASSDRDRVAGYEQYF,TGTGCCAGCAGCGATAGGGACAGGGTTGCTGGCTACGAGCAGTACTTC
TRBJ1-3,NA,NA,TRBV7-9,CANPGYSGNTIYF,TGTGCCAATCCAGGGTATTCTGGAAACACCATATATTTT
TRBJ2-3,TRBD2,NA,TRBV5-1,CASSLLGGTDTQYF,TGCGCCAGCAGCTTGCTCGGGGGGACAGATACGCAGTATTTT
TRBJ2-2,NA,NA,TRBV6-5,CASSYGTLNTGELFF,TGTGCCAGCAGTTACGGGACATTGAACACCGGGGAGCTGTTTTTT
TRBJ1-2,TRBD1,NA,TRBV29-1,CSVVEQGRTDYGYTF,TGCAGCGTTGTGGAACAGGGGCGGACAGACTATGGCTACACCTTC
TRBJ1-6,NA,once,TRBV6-5,CASSYSGRHNSPLHF,TGTGCCAGCAGTTATTCGGGGAGACATAATTCACCCCTCCACTTT
TRBJ1-1,NA,NA,TRBV4-2,CASSLDGGDTEAFF,TGTGCCAGCAGCCTCGACGGGGGGGACACTGAAGCTTTCTTT